These 5 T cell receptor beta chains were all obtained from the same sample, sequenced in a study of PD-1 blockade in classical Hodgkin lymphoma. Repertoires were generated with immunoSEQ multiplex PCR, while TCRdb's copy carries only in-frame clones and drops some. Of about 89,000 clones in the sample, over 75% were seen once. As to time point: cycle 4 day 1 (C4D1), after less than 7 weeks of nivolumab. Each patient experienced a relapse that followed autologous stem cell transplantation, and brentuximab vedotin exposure varied. Specimen: peripheral blood mononuclear cells (PBMCs), collected before the fourth cycle of nivolumab. Receptors originate from a human donor with classical Hodgkin lymphoma.

The chain employs TRBV19 and TRBJ1-2, with D unresolved. The V end lost 0 bases, the J end lost 8 bases, and 16 bases lay between the germline ends. The germline V gene encodes CDR1 LNHDA and CDR2 SQIVND (reference sequence). The CDR3 runs 15 residues. The DNA for the CDR3 is TGTGCCAGTAGTATAGACGGGAGTTTCCCGGGGGGCTACACCTTC. This codes for CASSIDGSFPGGYTF.

This clone was counted a single time. The genes are TRBV27 and TRBJ2-6; D is undetermined. V lost 4 bases to trimming and J lost 0 bases, with 10 bases between them. The V gene's germline CDR1 is MNHEY and CDR2 SMNVEV (reference sequence). The length of the CDR3 is 16 residues. The CDR3 DNA is TGTGCCAGCAGTTCCGGACGGAACTCTGGGGCCAACGTCCTGACTTTC. As protein: CASSSGRNSGANVLTF.

The V call is TRBV9, the J call TRBJ1-4; TRBD1 aligns across 8 bases. Per the germline V gene, CDR1 is SGDLS and CDR2 is YYNGEE. With V trimmed by 3 bases and J by 8 bases, 3 bases remained unmatched. The CDR3 is 13 residues long. CDR3 DNA: TGTGCCAGCAGCGAAGACAGGGGCGAAAAACTGTTTTTT. It yields the protein CASSEDRGEKLFF. Complete variable domain (other parts from reference TRBV9 and TRBJ1-4): DSGVTQTPKHLITATGQRVTLRCSPRSGDLSVYWYQQSLDQGLQFLIQYYNGEERAKGNILERFSAQQFPDLHSELNLSSLELGDSALYFCASSEDRGEKLFFGSGTQLSVL.

The chain has TRBV29-1 and TRBJ1-4, with 7 bases aligning to TRBD1. The length of the CDR3 is 12 residues. Looked up from germline, CDR1 is SQVTM and CDR2 is ANQGSEA. The CDR3 DNA reads as TGCAGTATCGGACAGGATAATGAAAAACTGTTTTTT. It specifies CSIGQDNEKLFF. The full variable domain, with the rest looked up from reference TRBV29-1 and TRBJ1-4, is SAVISQKPSRDICQRGTSLTIQCQVDSQVTMMFWYRQQPGQSLTLIATANQGSEATYESGFVIDKFPISRPNLTFSTLTVSNMSPEDSSIYLCSIGQDNEKLFFGSGTQLSVL.

V usage is TRBV9 and J usage is TRBJ2-1, with TRBD1 matching over 11 bases. This CDR3 comprises 17 residues. J gave up 4 bases and V 4 bases, and 10 bases lay outside the gene matches. Per germline, CDR1 SGDLS and CDR2 YYNGEE. The CDR3 here is CASSTRTGGEPYNEQFF. The DNA for the CDR3 is TGTGCCAGCAGCACCCGGACAGGGGGCGAACCATACAATGAGCAGTTCTTC.